Following are 17 T cell receptor beta chains from one sample sequenced in a study of blood T cell repertoires in COVID-19. TCRdb's table, derived via immunoSEQ multiplex PCR, lists solely in-frame clones and lacks some. Of 100,000 to 120,000 clones in the sample, more than 65% are singletons; the top ten hold around 4%. The sample was peripheral blood. The receptors shown here come from a woman aged 80 or older with acute or convalescent COVID-19.

The chain combines TRBV19 with TRBJ1-2; D uncertain. Germline V gene sequence: CDR1 LNHDA, CDR2 SQIVND (reference sequence). This CDR3 contains 14 residues. The germline V and J ends were trimmed by 5 bases and 3 bases, with 13 bases remaining between them. CDR3 bases: TGTGCCAGTAGTCCCCGGGGTGGGGACTATGGCTACACCTTC. Protein sequence: CASSPRGGDYGYTF. The full variable domain, its missing parts supplied by reference TRBV19 and TRBJ1-2, is DGGITQSPKYLFRKEGQNVTLSCEQNLNHDAMYWYRQDPGQGLRLIYYSQIVNDFQKGDIAEGYSVSREKKESFPLTVTSAQKNPTAFYLCASSPRGGDYGYTFGSGTRLTVV.

The chain couples TRBV28 to TRBJ2-3, with 12 bases fitting TRBD2. CDR1 MDHEN and CDR2 SYDVKM come from the germline V gene. The CDR3 totals 17 residues. Germline trimming cut 7 bases from V and 4 bases from J; bases unmatched to any gene: 12. The CDR3 sequence: CASIPWTSGTGADTQYF. The DNA for the CDR3 is TGTGCCAGCATCCCGTGGACTAGCGGGACCGGGGCAGATACGCAGTATTTT.

V usage is TRBV7-3 and J usage is TRBJ2-7; D is perhaps TRBD2 (6 bases). The CDR3 sequence is 16 residues long. The germline V and J ends were trimmed by 2 bases and 2 bases, with 16 bases remaining between them. Germline V lookup: CDR1 SGHTA, CDR2 FQGTGA. The chain's CDR3 is CASSLYPRLGTYEQYF. The CDR3 DNA follows: TGTGCCAGCAGCTTATATCCCCGACTAGGAACCTACGAGCAGTACTTC.

CDR3 nucleotide sequence: TGTGCCAGCAGCACCAGACTAGCGTCTACAGATACGCAGTATTTT. It specifies CASSTRLASTDTQYF. The chain has TRBV7-9 and TRBJ2-3, with 8 bases fitting TRBD2. The V and J ends lost 5 bases and 3 bases, in that order; junction bases with no gene match: 7. CDR3 length: 15 amino acids. In germline, CDR1 is SEHNR, CDR2 FQNEAQ (reference sequence).

This chain connects TRBV7-3 to TRBJ2-2; 8 bases map to TRBD2. V dropped 3 bases and J dropped 0; count of bases not matched to a gene: 3. The CDR3 is 16 residues long. CDR1 and CDR2 (germline): SGHTA, FQGTGA. The CDR3 loop reads CASSFSGGPNTGELFF. The CDR3 DNA reads as TGTGCCAGCAGCTTCAGCGGGGGCCCGAACACCGGGGAGCTGTTTTTT.

This clone was counted a few times. CDR3 amino acids: CASSTRDRVDTEAFF. The CDR3 nucleotides read TGTGCCAGTAGTACTCGGGACAGGGTTGACACTGAAGCTTTCTTT. The chain employs TRBV19 and TRBJ1-1; 9 bases are a match to TRBD1. The ends lost 4 bases at V and 3 bases at J; junction bases unmatched: 6. The germline CDR1 and CDR2 sequences are LNHDA and SQIVND (reference sequence). The CDR3 is 15 amino acids.

This clone appeared a few times. The CDR3 nucleotides read TGTGTAAGTCGACAGGGCCTCGACTATGGCTACACCTTC. Protein sequence: CVSRQGLDYGYTF. The genes are TRBV5-6 and TRBJ1-2, with 7 bases that match TRBD1. This CDR3 region has 13 residues. The germline CDR1 and CDR2 sequences are SGHDT and YYEEEE. Full variable domain (remainder filled in from reference TRBV5-6 and TRBJ1-2): DAGVTQSPTHLIKTRGQQVTLRCSPKSGHDTVSWYQQALGQGPQFIFQYYEEEERQRGNFPDRFSGHQFPNYSSELNVNALLLGDSALYLCVSRQGLDYGYTFGSGTRLTVV.

J is TRBJ1-2 and V is TRBV27; 8 nucleotides align to TRBD1. The CDR3 is 15 residues long. After removal of 6 bases from V and 6 bases from J, the junction contained 12 bases not matched to a gene. CDR1 and CDR2 from the germline V gene are MNHEY and SMNVEV (reference sequence). The CDR3 DNA follows: TGTGCCAGCAGGGGCACCGGACAGGGTTTAGATGGCTACACCTTC. This sequence encodes CASRGTGQGLDGYTF.

This rearrangement joins TRBV5-4 to TRBJ2-3, with TRBD2 matching over 10 bases. Germline CDR1 and CDR2: SGHNT and YYREEE (reference sequence). The CDR3 has 15 residues. J gave up 2 bases and V 2 bases, and 2 bases lay outside the gene matches. The CDR3 sequence is CASSFTSGATDTQYF. DNA for the CDR3: TGTGCCAGCAGCTTTACTAGCGGGGCCACAGATACGCAGTATTTT.

This chain connects TRBV3-1 (or the pseudogene TRBV3-2) to TRBJ2-7; 9 nucleotides line up with TRBD1. The CDR3 loop spans 15 amino acids. Germline V gives CDR1 LGHDT, CDR2 YNNKEL (reference sequence). V was pared by 1 base and J by 4 bases, with 5 bases of the junction left unmatched. For the CDR3, the DNA is TGTGCCAGCAGCCAAGGCTGGACAGGGGAGTACGAGCAGTACTTC. It translates to CASSQGWTGEYEQYF.

This rearrangement joins TRBV10-3 to TRBJ2-5; D possibly corresponds to TRBD2 (5 bases). The CDR3 sequence is 14 residues long. Germline CDR1 reads ENHRY; CDR2 reads SYGVKD. Trimming shortened V by 2 bases and J by 3 bases, and 10 bases separated the two germline ends. In DNA form, the CDR3 reads TGTGCCATCAGTGAGGGACTTATAAAAGAGACCCAGTACTTC. This translates into CAISEGLIKETQYF.

This chain connects TRBV5-4 to TRBJ2-7; 7 bases line up with TRBD2. Germline V gene sequence: CDR1 SGHNT, CDR2 YYREEE (reference sequence). The CDR3 loop spans 14 amino acids. V was clipped by 4 bases and J by 2 bases; unmatched bases: 6. The CDR3 region is CASSPPGGPYEQYF. CDR3 sequence (DNA): TGTGCCAGCAGCCCGCCGGGAGGCCCCTACGAGCAGTACTTC.

This clone was seen only once. This rearrangement joins TRBV6-6 to TRBJ2-2; 12 bases line up with TRBD2. With 8 bases clipped from V and 7 bases from J, the junction kept 8 bases outside the gene matches. Looked up from germline, CDR1 is MNHNY and CDR2 is SVGAGI (reference sequence). This CDR3 contains 15 residues. The CDR3 here is CASLPSGGEGGELFF. Here the CDR3 DNA reads TGTGCCAGCCTTCCTAGCGGGGGGGAAGGCGGGGAGCTGTTTTTT.

J is TRBJ2-7 and V is TRBV2; D ambiguous. Germline loops: CDR1 SNHLY, CDR2 FYNNEI. Trimming shortened V by 7 bases and J by 3 bases, and 7 bases separated the two germline ends. The CDR3 consists of 11 residues. CDR3 DNA: TGTGCCAGCAATAGAGACTACGAGCAGTACTTC. It yields the protein CASNRDYEQYF.

J is TRBJ2-7 and V is TRBV6-5, with 10 bases that match TRBD2. The CDR3 is 15 residues long. V trimming: 7 bases; J trimming: 9 bases; junction bases outside the gene matches: 15. Germline loops: CDR1 MNHEY, CDR2 SVGAGI. CDR3 coding DNA: TGTGCCAGCACTAGCGGGAGCGGCACTCAACGAGGGCAGTACTTC. Its protein product is CASTSGSGTQRGQYF.

The chain employs TRBV10-3 and TRBJ1-2; TRBD1 is a possible D gene (6 bases). This CDR3 contains 15 residues. V lost 4 bases and J lost 8, with 20 bases in between. Germline assignment: CDR1 ENHRY and CDR2 SYGVKD. The CDR3 sequence is CAISAGQPEIQGYTF. The DNA of the CDR3 is TGTGCCATCAGTGCCGGACAGCCGGAGATCCAAGGCTACACCTTC.

The V and J genes are TRBV11-2 and TRBJ1-5; unclear D gene. Germline V CDR1 and CDR2: SGHAT, FQNNGV. The V end was cut by 5 bases, the J end by 0 bases, with 8 bases between. The CDR3 has 14 residues. The CDR3: CASSATDSNQPQHF. CDR3 in DNA: TGTGCCAGCAGCGCTACAGATAGCAATCAGCCCCAGCATTTT.